This T cell receptor beta chain was retrieved from a study of blood T cell repertoires in COVID-19. As for the study in general: Italy, Spain and the United States were the sources of the convalescent and acute COVID-19 samples. Sample material is recorded as cDNA or gDNA derived from T cells, B-cell-depleted T cells, or PBMCs.

Per the study methods: Estimated nucleated cell counts came from reference gene primer amplification. Method: immunoSEQ multiplex PCR; TCRdb's copy keeps in-frame clones and lacks some. That table supplies the V and J calls and clone size; D and trimming were determined from the DNA. The sample records just over 25,000 clones, 70% to 90% being singletons. Sequencing was carried out using peripheral blood. The TCR originated in a man in his sixties or seventies with acute or convalescent COVID-19.

DNA for the CDR3: TGTGCCAGCACCCGAGGGGAGGGTCGCACCTACAATGAGCAGTTCTTC. It is translated as CASTRGEGRTYNEQFF. The gene calls are TRBV6-6 and TRBJ2-1; 7 bases map to TRBD2. The CDR3 length is 16 residues. V trimming: 7 bases; J trimming: 2 bases; junction bases outside the gene matches: 11. In germline, CDR1 is MNHNY, CDR2 SVGAGI (reference sequence).